Listed below are T cell receptor beta chains from one sample, sequenced in a study of T-cell memory formation after mild COVID-19. TCRdb called the 5' RACE reads again in MiXCR, with one record for every CDR3 protein. The top ten clones hold around a quarter of a sample with over 120,000 distinct CDR3 sequences, approximately 26% of them seen once. Sequenced: PBMCs or a T cell subset sorted from them (not recorded which). Receptor source: an adult woman who had mild COVID-19 (a few samples of this study predate the infection). Cell type and time point are not known. Each CDR3 is given with its conserved first and last residue. A D gene is named only where the DNA matches it firmly. Size tells how often a clone was seen (once, few, many) or the class of an expanded clone, and some rows leave it out.

V gene: TRBV29-1; D gene: .; clone size: .; J gene: TRBJ2-1; CDR3 DNA: TGCAGCGTTGAATCAGTAAGGGTCTGGAGCAATGAGCAGTTCTTC; CDR3 protein: CSVESVRVWSNEQFF
V gene: TRBV6-5; D gene: .; clone size: few; J gene: TRBJ1-4; CDR3 DNA: TGTGCCAGCAGTTACTCGACAACTAATGAAAAACTGTTTTTT; CDR3 protein: CASSYSTTNEKLFF
V gene: TRBV20-1; D gene: .; clone size: .; J gene: TRBJ1-5; CDR3 DNA: TGCAGTGTCGTAGAAGGAGGGCAGCCCCAGCATTTT; CDR3 protein: CSVVEGGQPQHF
V gene: TRBV25-1; D gene: TRBD1; clone size: .; J gene: TRBJ2-7; CDR3 DNA: TGTGCCAGCAGCCCGGACAGGGGGGAGTCCTACGAGCAGTACTTC; CDR3 protein: CASSPDRGESYEQYF
V gene: TRBV5-5; D gene: TRBD1; clone size: medium-sized; J gene: TRBJ2-7; CDR3 DNA: TGTGCCAGCAGCCGAACTACAGGGGCAGAGCAGTACTTC; CDR3 protein: CASSRTTGAEQYF
V gene: TRBV4-2; D gene: TRBD1; clone size: many; J gene: TRBJ2-7; CDR3 DNA: TGTGCCAGCAGCCACGCCGGGACAGGGGGCAACGAGCAGTACTTC; CDR3 protein: CASSHAGTGGNEQYF
V gene: TRBV7-9; D gene: TRBD2; clone size: .; J gene: TRBJ2-5; CDR3 DNA: TGTGCCAGCAGCTCCCGGGGTAGCGGGAGATGGGAGACCCAGTACTTC; CDR3 protein: CASSSRGSGRWETQYF
V gene: TRBV15; D gene: TRBD2; clone size: few; J gene: TRBJ2-1; CDR3 DNA: TGTGCCACGGCGACTAGCGGGACTTACAATGAGCAGTTCTTC; CDR3 protein: CATATSGTYNEQFF
V gene: TRBV5-1; D gene: .; clone size: .; J gene: TRBJ2-3; CDR3 DNA: TGCGCCAGCAGCTTGGTGGGCGGCCCTTTAGATACGCAGTATTTT; CDR3 protein: CASSLVGGPLDTQYF
V gene: TRBV7-8; D gene: .; clone size: .; J gene: TRBJ1-1; CDR3 DNA: TGTGCCAGCAGCTTAGTCCGGGACACCCTAAACACTGAAGCTTTCTTT; CDR3 protein: CASSLVRDTLNTEAFF
V gene: TRBV12-3/TRBV12-4; D gene: .; clone size: .; J gene: TRBJ1-6; CDR3 DNA: TGTGCCAGCAGTTCCGCCGTTGAGGATCCGAATTCACCCCTCCACTTT; CDR3 protein: CASSSAVEDPNSPLHF
V gene: TRBV7-9; D gene: .; clone size: .; J gene: TRBJ1-5; CDR3 DNA: TGTGCCAGCAGCTTATCCGCAGTGGGGGCCGGTCAGCCCCAGCATTTT; CDR3 protein: CASSLSAVGAGQPQHF
V gene: TRBV11-2; D gene: TRBD2; clone size: .; J gene: TRBJ2-1; CDR3 DNA: TGTGCCAGCAGCTTAGAGGCGGGACTACCTTCCTACAATGAGCAGTTCTTC; CDR3 protein: CASSLEAGLPSYNEQFF
V gene: TRBV6-5; D gene: TRBD2; clone size: .; J gene: TRBJ2-5; CDR3 DNA: TGTGCCAGCAGTTATGGACTAGCGGGAGGGTTGAAGGGTGAGACCCAGTACTTC; CDR3 protein: CASSYGLAGGLKGETQYF
V gene: TRBV6-6; D gene: TRBD1; clone size: once; J gene: TRBJ1-1; CDR3 DNA: TGTGCCAGCAGTTACGGGGAACAGGGGGCCGCTGAAGCTTTCTTT; CDR3 protein: CASSYGEQGAAEAFF
V gene: TRBV29-1; D gene: .; clone size: .; J gene: TRBJ2-5; CDR3 DNA: TGCAGCGTTGAAAGTTCGGAGACCCAGTACTTC; CDR3 protein: CSVESSETQYF
V gene: TRBV6-4; D gene: .; clone size: .; J gene: TRBJ2-1; CDR3 DNA: TGTGCCAGCAGTGACCCGCCGGGGAGTGAGCAGTTCTTC; CDR3 protein: CASSDPPGSEQFF
V gene: TRBV6-1; D gene: .; clone size: .; J gene: TRBJ1-1; CDR3 DNA: TGTGCCAGCAGTGAACCGGACGGAAGCACTGAAGCTTTCTTT; CDR3 protein: CASSEPDGSTEAFF
V gene: TRBV4-1; D gene: .; clone size: few; J gene: TRBJ2-7; CDR3 DNA: TGCGCCAGCAGCTCGGGACTTGGGGACTACGAGCAGTACTTC; CDR3 protein: CASSSGLGDYEQYF
V gene: TRBV11-1; D gene: TRBD2; clone size: .; J gene: TRBJ2-1; CDR3 DNA: TGTGCCAGCAGCTCGGGACTAGCGGTCTACAATGAGCAGTTCTTC; CDR3 protein: CASSSGLAVYNEQFF
V gene: TRBV20-1; D gene: .; clone size: few; J gene: TRBJ2-7; CDR3 DNA: TGCAGTGCTAGAGACTCCGACGAGCAGTACTTC; CDR3 protein: CSARDSDEQYF
V gene: TRBV13; D gene: TRBD2; clone size: .; J gene: TRBJ2-1; CDR3 DNA: TGTGCCAGCAGCTCCACCGGGACTAGAAATGAGCAGTTCTTC; CDR3 protein: CASSSTGTRNEQFF
V gene: TRBV9; D gene: .; clone size: once; J gene: TRBJ2-7; CDR3 DNA: TGTGCCAGCAGCGTAGGGGACTCCAGTACCTACGAGCAGTACTTC; CDR3 protein: CASSVGDSSTYEQYF
V gene: TRBV9; D gene: .; clone size: few; J gene: TRBJ2-1; CDR3 DNA: TGTGCCAGCAGCGTTTCGGGGACACCTTCCTACAATGAGCAGTTCTTC; CDR3 protein: CASSVSGTPSYNEQFF
V gene: TRBV29-1; D gene: .; clone size: .; J gene: TRBJ2-7; CDR3 DNA: TGCAGCGTTTGCGTACCGGGACATACCTACGAGCAGTACTTC; CDR3 protein: CSVCVPGHTYEQYF
V gene: TRBV7-6; D gene: .; clone size: .; J gene: TRBJ2-1; CDR3 DNA: TGTGCCAGCAGCCTCATAGGGGACGGGGGATACAATGAGCAGTTCTTC; CDR3 protein: CASSLIGDGGYNEQFF
V gene: TRBV27; D gene: .; clone size: .; J gene: TRBJ2-7; CDR3 DNA: TGTGCCAGCAGGACGGACTCGTTTGACTACGAGCAGTACTTC; CDR3 protein: CASRTDSFDYEQYF
V gene: TRBV29-1; D gene: TRBD1; clone size: few; J gene: TRBJ1-1; CDR3 DNA: TGCAGCGGGAGCCTCCGGACAGGGCTGTCAGAAGCTTTCTTT; CDR3 protein: CSGSLRTGLSEAFF
V gene: TRBV6-5; D gene: .; clone size: few; J gene: TRBJ2-1; CDR3 DNA: TGTGCCAGCAGTTACCTCGGGCAGGTAAAGAACAATGAGCAGTTCTTC; CDR3 protein: CASSYLGQVKNNEQFF
V gene: TRBV29-1; D gene: TRBD2; clone size: .; J gene: TRBJ2-3; CDR3 DNA: TGCAGCGTCGGGACTAGCGATCTCATCACAGATACGCAGTATTTT; CDR3 protein: CSVGTSDLITDTQYF
V gene: TRBV9; D gene: .; clone size: .; J gene: TRBJ1-3; CDR3 DNA: TGTGCCAGCAGCGCCTCAAGGGTGGCAGAGAGCTCTGGAAACACCATATATTTT; CDR3 protein: CASSASRVAESSGNTIYF
V gene: TRBV27; D gene: TRBD2; clone size: few; J gene: TRBJ2-5; CDR3 DNA: TGTGCCAGCAAGGGACCCCGACGGGGGGGGGAGACCCAGTACTTC; CDR3 protein: CASKGPRRGGETQYF
V gene: TRBV4-1; D gene: TRBD1; clone size: once; J gene: TRBJ2-1; CDR3 DNA: TGCGCCAGCAGCTCCAAGACAGGGAACAATGAGCAGTTCTTC; CDR3 protein: CASSSKTGNNEQFF
V gene: TRBV5-1; D gene: .; clone size: .; J gene: TRBJ2-7; CDR3 DNA: TGCGCCAGCAGCTTGGGTACTAGCTCCGGGGACGAGCAGTACTTC; CDR3 protein: CASSLGTSSGDEQYF
V gene: TRBV7-2; D gene: TRBD1; clone size: many; J gene: TRBJ1-1; CDR3 DNA: TGTGCCAGCAGCTTCGGGACAGGGGGTGAAGCTTTCTTT; CDR3 protein: CASSFGTGGEAFF
V gene: TRBV7-8; D gene: .; clone size: .; J gene: TRBJ2-7; CDR3 DNA: TGTGCCAGCAGCTTAGTTGGAGCGGGACAGGTCGAGCAGTACTTC; CDR3 protein: CASSLVGAGQVEQYF
V gene: TRBV11-2; D gene: .; clone size: few; J gene: TRBJ2-7; CDR3 DNA: TGTGCCAGCAGCTTTCTCGAGCAGTACTTC; CDR3 protein: CASSFLEQYF
V gene: TRBV7-6; D gene: .; clone size: few; J gene: TRBJ2-7; CDR3 DNA: TGTGCCAGCAGCTCCTCCGGAGAAGGGGAGCCCGAGCAGTACTTC; CDR3 protein: CASSSSGEGEPEQYF
V gene: TRBV4-2; D gene: TRBD2; clone size: few; J gene: TRBJ2-1; CDR3 DNA: TGTGCCAGCAGCCAAGAACTTAGGGGAGGGCCGCCTAATGAGCAGTTCTTC; CDR3 protein: CASSQELRGGPPNEQFF
V gene: TRBV4-2; D gene: TRBD2; clone size: .; J gene: TRBJ2-1; CDR3 DNA: TGTGCCAGCAGCCCCCTTTCCGGGACTAGCGGGAGCTCCTACAATGAGCAGTTCTTC; CDR3 protein: CASSPLSGTSGSSYNEQFF
V gene: TRBV12-3/TRBV12-4; D gene: TRBD1; clone size: few; J gene: TRBJ2-7; CDR3 DNA: TGTGCCAGCAGGGGACAGGGATTCTACGAGCAGTACTTC; CDR3 protein: CASRGQGFYEQYF
V gene: TRBV24-1; D gene: TRBD1; clone size: .; J gene: TRBJ2-7; CDR3 DNA: TGTGCCACCAGTGATCCCGGACAGGGAGCCTACGAGCAGTACTTC; CDR3 protein: CATSDPGQGAYEQYF
V gene: TRBV9; D gene: TRBD1; clone size: .; J gene: TRBJ1-1; CDR3 DNA: TGTGCCAGCAGCCCCAGTGGAGGGGGCTTTGAAGCTTTCTTT; CDR3 protein: CASSPSGGGFEAFF
V gene: TRBV20-1; D gene: .; clone size: few; J gene: TRBJ1-4; CDR3 DNA: TGCAGTGCTAGAGATTTCAAGCATAATGAAAAACTGTTTTTT; CDR3 protein: CSARDFKHNEKLFF
V gene: TRBV11-1; D gene: .; clone size: once; J gene: TRBJ1-2; CDR3 DNA: TGTGCCAGCAGCCCGTCGCCGCTCGGCTTATTTAACTATGGCTACACCTTC; CDR3 protein: CASSPSPLGLFNYGYTF